Listed below are T cell receptor beta chains from one sample, sequenced in a study of long-term antiretroviral therapy in people with HIV. TCRdb keeps only in-frame clones here, not all; method: immunoSEQ multiplex PCR. Of under 30,000 clones in the sample, about 82% were seen once. The starting material was unsorted PBMCs, obtained 0.8 years before starting antiretroviral therapy. These TCRs come from a man between 18 and 35 years old with HIV. Each CDR3 is given with its conserved first and last residue. Fields, in order: clone size, V gene, D gene, CDR3 protein. A D gene is named only where the DNA matches it firmly. Only part of the rows carry a size: once, few, many, or a class if the clone is expanded.

>NA|TRBV10-1|NA
CASSELGGGTDTQYF
>NA|TRBV11-2|NA
CASSLGAGPYEQYF
>NA|TRBV29-1|NA
CSVEVGEETEAFF
>NA|TRBV28|TRBD2
CAILPSGSTNEQYF
>few|TRBV7-2|NA
CASSVMDSGNTIYF
>few|TRBV7-2|TRBD1
CASKLTGGNTIYF
>NA|TRBV6-5|TRBD1
CASSLSRDRSNYGYTF
>NA|TRBV2|NA
CASSEGWDTEAFF
>NA|TRBV5-8|NA
CASSFNPDPDRTDQPQHF
>NA|TRBV15|TRBD2
CATRLAGRGNEQFF
>NA|TRBV7-2|TRBD1
CASSARTGFYEQYF
>NA|TRBV5-1|TRBD1
CASSGTRDRASYNEQFF
>NA|TRBV11-2|TRBD2
CASSLDGGGWNYEQYF
>NA|TRBV25-1|NA
CASSDIPRGRQETQYF
>NA|TRBV7-9|NA
CASSLTLVTGNYNEQFF
>NA|TRBV15|TRBD2
CATSRDYLSGSYEQYF
>NA|TRBV23-1|NA
CASSQPPGGYQPQHF
>few|TRBV7-8|NA
CASSLGLDTGELFF
>NA|TRBV4-1|NA
CASSHITDTQYF
>NA|TRBV19|TRBD1
CASSLTGGFTEAFF
>NA|TRBV5-1|TRBD1
CASSLGGTGSTDTQYF
>NA|TRBV7-2|NA
CASTSRGDYNEQFF
>NA|TRBV5-4|TRBD1
CASSIGQGGVGTEQFF
>NA|TRBV10-3|TRBD1
CAISDRDLERNTIYF
>NA|TRBV19|NA
CASSMGDSTDTQYF
>once|TRBV5-1|TRBD2
CASSLVGLAAGEQYF
>NA|TRBV5-4|NA
CASNPSGSYNEQFF
>NA|TRBV11-2|TRBD2
CASSLDWAGGQKTQYF
>few|TRBV6-1|NA
CASGLGATNTGELFF
>NA|TRBV6-5|TRBD1
CASSYLGTGFTTEAFF
>NA|TRBV7-9|TRBD2
CASSLAIAGVYEQYF
>NA|TRBV10-3|NA
CAISDSGARQYF
>NA|TRBV29-1|TRBD1
CSVVDRASYEQYF
>NA|TRBV2|NA
CASRNQETQYF
>NA|TRBV11-2|NA
CASSLGLLTFF
>NA|TRBV6-5|NA
CASSYLALDGYTF
>NA|TRBV28|TRBD1
CASSSGTGLDEQYF
>NA|TRBV5-1|NA
CASTSPGFGETQYF
>NA|TRBV5-4|NA
CASSLVERSSYEQYF
>NA|TRBV9|NA
CASSVEGGWGLADTQYF
>NA|TRBV28|TRBD1
CASTSDRMTYEQYF
>NA|TRBV2|TRBD1
CASRAGTGNYNEQFF
>NA|TRBV9|TRBD2
CASSSHLAGADTQYF
>NA|TRBV19|TRBD1
CASSMGQNQETQYF
>NA|TRBV7-2|NA
CASSLWGADSNQPQHF
>NA|TRBV19|NA
CASSSIVADEKLFF
>NA|TRBV5-5|NA
CASARSTSPQETQYF